Below, 27 T cell receptor beta chains from the same sample are listed, as sequenced in a study of blood T cells in healthy people across ages. Sample-barcoded 5' priming and a J-beta primer mix drove a second PCR of roughly 7 to 11 cycles. TCRdb recomputed calls from the 5' RACE reads with MiXCR, one row per CDR3 protein. In the table there are 1.5 million to 1.9 million distinct CDR3 sequences, approximately 43% of which are singletons. The sample taken for sequencing was blood. These receptors were collected from a woman aged 18 to 35 in good health.

The chain employs TRBV3-1 and TRBJ1-4; D possibly corresponds to TRBD1 (6 bases). Germline-derived CDR1 and CDR2 are LGHDT and YNNKEL (reference sequence). V lost 4 bases and J 8 bases, leaving 17 bases between the germline ends. CDR3 size: 15 residues. The CDR3 reads CASSPTGKLREKLFF. DNA for the CDR3: TGTGCCAGCAGCCCAACAGGGAAACTAAGAGAAAAACTGTTTTTT.

The CDR3 DNA is TGTGCCAGCAGTGTTCTCACAACGTGGAATGAGCAGTTCTTC. Residues: CASSVLTTWNEQFF. The chain couples TRBV2 to TRBJ2-1; no definite D call. The CDR3 totals 14 residues. Germline-derived CDR1 and CDR2 are SNHLY and FYNNEI. Trimming cost V 4 bases and J 7 bases, with 14 bases left between them.

Only a few counts were recorded for this clonotype. The chain recombines TRBV24-1 with TRBJ2-3; possibly TRBD1 for D (6 bases). The germline gives CDR1 KGHDR, CDR2 SFDVKD. Trimming stripped 0 bases from V and 9 bases from J, with 6 bases between. This CDR3 region has 12 residues. CDR3: CATSDLGQTQYF. The CDR3 DNA sequence: TGTGCCACCAGTGATTTGGGACAGACGCAGTATTTT.

This clonotype was picked up a small number of times. The rearrangement links TRBV5-1 to TRBJ1-2; no clear D. This CDR3 region has 16 residues. V was pared by 4 bases and J by 5 bases, with 21 bases between. Germline CDR1 reads SGHRS; CDR2 reads YFSETQ. CDR3 amino acids: CASSSGSLRLRYGYTF. The CDR3 bases are TGCGCCAGCAGCAGTGGCAGTCTGAGGTTGCGGTATGGCTACACCTTC.

This clonotype has just a few counts. CDR3 amino acids: CSAELPTIRTDTQYF. The CDR3 nucleotides are TGCAGTGCGGAATTACCTACTATTCGCACAGATACGCAGTATTTT. The rearrangement links TRBV20-1 to TRBJ2-3; D gene ambiguous. Trimming removed 6 bases at V and 1 base at J, with 17 bases between. CDR1 and CDR2 from the germline V gene are DFQATT and SNEGSKA (reference sequence). The CDR3 loop spans 15 amino acids.

This chain uses TRBV4-1 with TRBJ2-1; unclear D gene. The ends were cut back, 3 bases at V and 12 bases at J, with 18 bases in the middle. This CDR3 has 14 residues. From germline, CDR1 is MGHRA and CDR2 YSYEKL. The CDR3 loop is CASSHNRLIYMQFF. For the CDR3, the DNA is TGCGCCAGCAGCCACAACCGACTGATTTATATGCAGTTCTTC.

This rearrangement joins TRBV7-2 to TRBJ1-2; D gene uncertain. V lost 3 bases, J lost 8 bases, and 13 bases lay in between. CDR1 and CDR2 from the germline V gene are SGHTA and FQGNSA. CDR3 length: 13 residues. The CDR3 sequence: CASSFSEGNGYTF. DNA of the CDR3: TGTGCCAGCAGCTTCTCCGAGGGCAACGGCTACACCTTC.

This clonotype turned up a few times. The rearrangement uses TRBV7-3 and TRBJ2-3, with TRBD2 matching over 7 bases. J was trimmed by 4 bases and V by 2 bases; bases with no gene match: 6. The CDR3 is 15 residues long. CDR1 and CDR2 from the germline V gene are SGHTA and FQGTGA. The CDR3 sequence is CASSLAGVRADTQYF. CDR3 bases: TGTGCCAGCAGCTTAGCGGGAGTGAGGGCAGATACGCAGTATTTT. Variable domain in full (rest from reference TRBV7-3 and TRBJ2-3): GAGVSQTPSNKVTEKGKYVELRCDPISGHTALYWYRQSLGQGPEFLIYFQGTGAADDSGLPNDRFFAVRPEGSVSTLKIQRTERGDSAVYLCASSLAGVRADTQYFGPGTRLTVL.

CDR3 protein: CASSPAGGGNNSPLHF. The DNA of the CDR3 is TGTGCCAGCAGTCCAGCTGGGGGAGGGAATAATTCACCCCTCCACTTT. The V gene is TRBV6-5, the J gene TRBJ1-6, with D tentatively TRBD1 (5 bases). V was pared by 5 bases and J by 5 bases, with 16 bases between. Germline V gene lookup returns CDR1 MNHEY and CDR2 SVGAGI. This CDR3 has 16 residues.

This chain links TRBV7-9 with TRBJ2-5; 8 bases are shared with TRBD2. The V and J ends lost 5 bases and 4 bases, in that order; junction bases with no gene match: 6. The CDR3 extends over 14 amino acids. Germline V lookup: CDR1 SEHNR, CDR2 FQNEAQ (reference sequence). The CDR3 here is CASSPRSGVETQYF. The CDR3 bases are TGTGCCAGCAGCCCCCGTAGCGGGGTAGAGACCCAGTACTTC.

The chain links TRBV2 to TRBJ2-7, with D perhaps matching TRBD1 (6 bases). V was trimmed by 10 bases and J by 2 bases, leaving 15 bases between them. The V gene's germline CDR1 is SNHLY and CDR2 FYNNEI. The CDR3 is 13 amino acids. CDR3 region: CATSGTSPYEQYF. CDR3 coding DNA: TGTGCCACTTCCGGGACATCCCCCTACGAGCAGTACTTC.

This chain connects TRBV19 to TRBJ2-7; 8 nucleotides align to TRBD1. The junction had 8 bases not matched to a gene; V was cut back by 4 bases and J by 6 bases. The germline V gene has CDR1 LNHDA and CDR2 SQIVND (reference sequence). The CDR3 has 14 amino acids. This chain's CDR3 is CASSTGRGLVEQYF. CDR3 DNA sequence: TGTGCCAGTAGTACAGGCAGGGGGCTAGTCGAGCAGTACTTC.

In its sample, this clonotype was seen a few times. One junction end does not reproduce the germline sequence, and a read error may be involved. V and J are TRBV6-2 or TRBV6-3 and TRBJ1-1; D unresolved. Germline V CDR1 and CDR2: MNHEY, SVGEGT. The CDR3 totals 16 residues. CDR3 region: CASSLWRESGNAEAFF. DNA for the CDR3: TGTGCCAGCAGTTTGTGGAGGGAGTCGGGGAACGCTGAAGCTTTCTTT.

The rearrangement links TRBV6-5 to TRBJ2-2; 9 bases align to TRBD2. The CDR3 spans 14 residues. The germline V gene encodes CDR1 MNHEY and CDR2 SVGAGI. Unmatched junction bases numbered 5, after V lost 9 bases and J lost 3 bases. Written as DNA, the CDR3 is TGTGCCAGAACGAGGACTAGCGACACCGGGGAGCTGTTTTTT. Translation: CARTRTSDTGELFF.

The chain has TRBV7-2 and TRBJ2-7; 8 bases match TRBD2. The CDR3 consists of 14 residues. V dropped 5 bases and J dropped 0; count of bases not matched to a gene: 3. CDR1 and CDR2 (germline): SGHTA, FQGNSA. CDR3 region: CASSKGTSSYEQYF. The CDR3 DNA sequence: TGTGCCAGCAGCAAAGGGACTAGCTCCTACGAGCAGTACTTC.

The CDR3 bases are TGTGCCAGCAGTCCCCTGGCCGCTCGCGGGGGAACGTCCGGGGAGCTGTTTTTT. Amino acids: CASSPLAARGGTSGELFF. This rearrangement joins TRBV27 to TRBJ2-2; 7 bases align to TRBD2. Trimming removed 5 bases from V and 6 bases from J; junction bases left unmatched: 18. Germline CDR1 and CDR2: MNHEY and SMNVEV (reference sequence). The CDR3 has 18 amino acids.

This clonotype was picked up a small number of times. The CDR3: CASTQQKIPDTQYF. CDR3 nucleotide sequence: TGTGCCAGCACCCAACAGAAGATCCCAGATACGCAGTATTTT. The J gene is TRBJ2-3, the V gene TRBV12-3 or TRBV12-4; D gene uncertain. Trimming pared 7 bases from V and 4 bases from J, leaving 15 bases between. The CDR3 consists of 14 residues.

Only one count was recorded for this clonotype. The chain joins TRBV7-9 to TRBJ2-4; possible D gene TRBD1, 6 bases. The CDR3 sequence is 16 residues long. Germline CDR1 is SEHNR and CDR2 is FQNEAQ (reference sequence). Trimming shortened V by 4 bases and J by 3 bases, and 16 bases separated the two germline ends. The CDR3 loop reads CASSSSTGPCKNIQYF. The CDR3 DNA follows: TGTGCCAGCAGCTCCTCGACAGGACCCTGCAAAAACATTCAGTACTTC.

V is TRBV24-1 and J is TRBJ2-2; D unresolved. V gave up 1 base and J gave up 6 bases, with 14 bases separating them. From germline, CDR1 is KGHDR and CDR2 SFDVKD. CDR3 length: 16 amino acids. CDR3 DNA sequence: TGTGCCACCAGTGATTTAGGTCCGTCATTCGCCGGGGAGCTGTTTTTT. Encoded protein: CATSDLGPSFAGELFF.

CDR3 protein: CASSQDLGTRTYEQYF. The CDR3 DNA follows: TGCGCCAGCAGCCAAGATCTGGGGACTAGAACCTACGAGCAGTACTTC. The rearrangement joins TRBV4-3 to TRBJ2-7; 8 bases align to TRBD2. The germline V gene has CDR1 LGHNA and CDR2 YSLEER. V gave up 0 bases and J gave up 2 bases; unmatched junction bases: 6. The length of the CDR3 is 16 residues.

This rearrangement joins TRBV20-1 to TRBJ2-7, with a possible D match to TRBD2 (5 bases). Germline V gene data show CDR1 as DFQATT and CDR2 as SNEGSKA (reference sequence). The CDR3 covers 13 residues. Trimming removed 5 bases at V and 0 bases at J, with 11 bases between. CDR3 in amino acids: CSAVGDHSYEQYF. The DNA of the CDR3 is TGCAGTGCTGTCGGGGATCACTCCTACGAGCAGTACTTC.

CDR3 DNA: TGCAGCGTCCAGGCGGCTGGGGCCAACGTCCTGACTTTC. Residues: CSVQAAGANVLTF. The J gene is TRBJ2-6, the V gene TRBV29-1; D is undetermined. There are 13 residues in the CDR3. Trimming left V 6 bases short and J 2 bases short, with 8 bases between. Germline-derived CDR1 and CDR2 are SQVTM and ANQGSEA.

The V and J genes are TRBV12-3 or TRBV12-4 and TRBJ2-3, with 7 bases matching TRBD2. The CDR3 is 16 residues long. Trimming cost V 5 bases and J 0 bases; bases outside gene matches: 8. CDR3 sequence: CASSQRGGASTDTQYF. In DNA, the CDR3 is TGTGCCAGCAGTCAACGCGGGGGAGCTAGCACAGATACGCAGTATTTT.

This clonotype has only a few counts. The chain employs TRBV12-3 or TRBV12-4 and TRBJ1-1; D uncertain. The V gene lost 7 bases and the J gene lost 0 bases, with 12 bases spanning the gap. There are 14 residues in the CDR3. CDR3 region: CASTLGPLNTEAFF. Here the CDR3 DNA reads TGTGCCAGCACTCTAGGTCCGCTGAACACTGAAGCTTTCTTT.

This rearrangement joins TRBV7-2 to TRBJ2-7; D may be TRBD2 (6 bases). Germline lookup yields CDR1 SGHTA and CDR2 FQGNSA. The CDR3 extends over 15 amino acids. Trimming removed 6 bases at V and 3 bases at J, with 18 bases between. The CDR3 spells CASRAKLGGNYEQYF. The CDR3 coding sequence is TGTGCCAGCAGGGCGAAGCTTGGGGGGAACTACGAGCAGTACTTC. Looking up the rest from reference TRBV7-2 and TRBJ2-7 gives the full variable domain: GAGVSQSPSNKVTEKGKDVELRCDPISGHTALYWYRQSLGQGLEFLIYFQGNSAPDKSGLPSDRFSAERTGGSVSTLTIQRTQQEDSAVYLCASRAKLGGNYEQYFGPGTRLTVT.

The table lists this clonotype with many counts. The chain employs TRBV11-2 and TRBJ2-5, with D unclear. The CDR3 spans 13 residues. Trimming cost V 1 base and J 4 bases, with 7 bases left between them. The germline V gene has CDR1 SGHAT and CDR2 FQNNGV. CDR3 residues: CASSLGLRETQYF. DNA for the CDR3: TGTGCCAGCAGCTTAGGTCTCAGAGAGACCCAGTACTTC.

In regard to this clonotype: A much larger clone lies one base from this, so it may be a read error. The V call is TRBV7-2, the J call TRBJ2-5; no reliable D call. The end of the DNA fits TRBJ2-1 better, so the J call may be wrong. This CDR3 comprises 14 residues. Germline CDR1 is SGHTA and CDR2 is FQGNSA. The CDR3 spells CASSLASGQETQFF. The CDR3, as DNA: TGTGCCAGCAGCTTAGCCTCAGGCCAAGAGACCCAGTTCTTC.